This T cell receptor beta chain was identified during a study of regulatory T cells in long-lasting Graves disease. Combining iRepertoire HTBI primers with Arm-PCR of CDR3 regions, the authors built TCR beta libraries. TCRdb itself ran the multiplex PCR reads through MiXCR, one entry per CDR3 protein. Of 450,000 to 650,000 distinct CDR3 sequences in the sample, about 16% are singletons; the top ten hold 20% to 25%. This clonotype was seen ten or more times. This CDR3 contains 13 residues. Trimming took off 4 bases at V and 1 base at J, with 7 bases between the two ends. Germline CDR1 SNHLY, CDR2 FYNNEI. Noted time point: newly diagnosed GD, antithyroid drugs for less than 3 months. PBMC-extracted RNA yielded the TCR library. The same sample was also studied in work on T cells in Graves' hyperthyroidism and ophthalmopathy.

The chain employs TRBV2 and TRBJ1-1; D is unresolved. This receptor was taken from a woman aged 40 to 65 with Graves disease. The source was peripheral blood mononuclear cells (PBMCs), collected at new diagnosis, from a patient treated with antithyroid drugs. CDR3 nucleotide sequence: TGTGCCAGCAGTGGGGAGGAGAACACTGAAGCTTTCTTT. Encoded protein: CASSGEENTEAFF.